This entry lists 22 T cell receptor beta chains sequenced from one sample in a study of blood T cell repertoires in COVID-19 (TCRdb year 2020). Libraries were made using the immunoSEQ multiplex PCR assay. TCRdb stores this immuneACCESS table with in-frame sequences only. Part of the clones is absent; in the studies checked, under half of the shortfall reflects unresolved V genes, and no reason is known for the rest. The sample profile shows around 220,000 clones; 70% to 90% of them were found once. Jointly, the top ten make up 8% to 13% of the sample. The sequencing input was peripheral blood. The receptor set was obtained from a woman older than 75 with acute or convalescent COVID-19.

CDR3 DNA sequence: TGTGCCAGCAGTCTCAGACAGGGCTCCTACGAGCAGTACTTC. Protein: CASSLRQGSYEQYF. The chain links TRBV28 to TRBJ2-7; 7 nucleotides align to TRBD1. The CDR3 loop spans 14 amino acids. V shed 5 bases, J shed 0 bases, and the junction held 4 bases outside the gene matches. Looked up from germline, CDR1 is MDHEN and CDR2 is SYDVKM.

CDR3 amino acids: CAWSPMGQGGTGELFF. CDR3 in DNA: TGTGCCTGGAGTCCTATGGGACAGGGGGGCACCGGGGAGCTGTTTTTT. V gene TRBV30 combines with J gene TRBJ2-2; TRBD1 matches 11 bases. V trimming: 2 bases; J trimming: 4 bases; junction bases outside the gene matches: 6. The germline CDR1 and CDR2 sequences are GTSNPN and SVGIG (reference sequence). The CDR3 length is 16 residues.

CDR3 bases: TGTGCCAGCAGCTTTAGGGGACAGGGGGCCGGAAACACTGAAGCTTTCTTT. Encoded protein: CASSFRGQGAGNTEAFF. The chain couples TRBV5-4 to TRBJ1-1; 12 nucleotides match TRBD1. Germline V gene data show CDR1 as SGHNT and CDR2 as YYREEE (reference sequence). CDR3 length: 17 residues. V lost 2 bases, J lost 2 bases, and 7 bases stayed unmatched.

This clone was seen only a few times. This chain joins TRBV5-1 and TRBJ2-7; TRBD1 is a possible D gene (5 bases). CDR1 and CDR2 (germline): SGHRS, YFSETQ. The V end lost 0 bases, the J end lost 2 bases, and 9 bases lay between the germline ends. This CDR3 is built from 14 residues. The CDR3, as DNA: TGCGCCAGCAGCTTGGCTCAGGGTCCCTACGAGCAGTACTTC. Its translation: CASSLAQGPYEQYF.

In this sample, this clone turned up a few times. This chain connects TRBV27 to TRBJ2-7, with 9 bases aligning to TRBD2. Losses at the gene ends were 7 bases for V and 1 base for J; bases not matched to a gene: 5. This CDR3 contains 14 residues. Per the germline V gene, CDR1 is MNHEY and CDR2 is SMNVEV (reference sequence). Written as DNA, the CDR3 is TGTGCCAGCATTAATAGCGGGGGATCCTACGAGCAGTACTTC. Protein product: CASINSGGSYEQYF.

The chain joins TRBV30 to TRBJ2-7, with D hard to call. The CDR3 spans 13 residues. Germline assignment: CDR1 GTSNPN and CDR2 SVGIG (reference sequence). V gave up 3 bases and J gave up 2 bases, with 11 bases separating them. CDR3 nucleotides: TGTGCCTGGAGCCGAGGCCCCCCCTACGAGCAGTACTTC. Encoded protein: CAWSRGPPYEQYF.

V and J are TRBV19 and TRBJ2-3; unclear D gene. Trimming stripped 3 bases from V and 6 bases from J, with 7 bases between. Germline assignment: CDR1 LNHDA and CDR2 SQIVND (reference sequence). The CDR3 runs 12 residues. The chain's CDR3 is CASSMSSDTQYF. CDR3 nucleotides: TGTGCCAGTAGTATGTCTTCCGATACGCAGTATTTT.

The chain links TRBV6-5 to TRBJ1-2; 7 positions match TRBD1. The CDR3 is made up of 13 amino acids. The germline V gene has CDR1 MNHEY and CDR2 SVGAGI. J gave up 8 bases and V 6 bases, and 9 bases lay outside the gene matches. This CDR3 reads CASRPTGAGGYTF. In DNA form, the CDR3 reads TGTGCCAGCAGACCTACAGGGGCTGGGGGCTACACCTTC.

The chain has TRBV30 and TRBJ2-3, with D perhaps TRBD2 (6 bases). Between the trimmed V and J ends, which lost 0 bases and 2 bases, there was a span of 12 bases. CDR3 length: 15 residues. The germline V gene has CDR1 GTSNPN and CDR2 SVGIG (reference sequence). The CDR3 DNA is TGTGCCTGGAGTGTAAATAGCGGACCCACAGATACGCAGTATTTT. It specifies CAWSVNSGPTDTQYF.

This sequence joins TRBV7-9 and TRBJ2-7; no firm D call. This CDR3 contains 14 residues. The V end lost 1 base, the J end lost 0 bases, and 7 bases lay between the germline ends. CDR1 and CDR2 (germline): SEHNR, FQNEAQ (reference sequence). DNA of the CDR3: TGTGCCAGCAGCTTAGGTCCGAGCTCCTACGAGCAGTACTTC. Protein product: CASSLGPSSYEQYF. The full variable domain, completed using reference TRBV7-9 and TRBJ2-7, is DTGVSQNPRHKITKRGQNVTFRCDPISEHNRLYWYRQTLGQGPEFLTYFQNEAQLEKSRLLSDRFSAERPKGSFSTLEIQRTEQGDSAMYLCASSLGPSSYEQYFGPGTRLTVT.

The chain uses TRBV18 and TRBJ1-2, with TRBD1 matching 7 bases. Per germline, CDR1 KGHSH and CDR2 LQKENI. Trimming cost V 1 base and J 4 bases; bases outside gene matches: 3. CDR3 length: 14 residues. The CDR3 region has the DNA TGTGCCAGCTCACCACTAGGGGGCGCCTATGGCTACACCTTC. It specifies CASSPLGGAYGYTF.

The chain's CDR3 is CASSQGLAGTGELFF. The CDR3 nucleotides read TGTGCCAGCAGCCAAGGACTAGCGGGTACCGGGGAGCTGTTTTTT. The chain couples TRBV3-1 (or the pseudogene TRBV3-2) to TRBJ2-2, with 10 bases fitting TRBD2. This CDR3 has 15 amino acids. Unmatched junction bases numbered 1, after V lost 1 base and J lost 5 bases. Germline-derived CDR1 and CDR2 are LGHDT and YNNKEL (reference sequence).

The chain is built from TRBV27 and TRBJ1-1; 7 nucleotides align to TRBD1. Germline-derived CDR1 and CDR2 are MNHEY and SMNVEV (reference sequence). The CDR3 length is 16 residues. J was trimmed by 4 bases and V by 6 bases; bases with no gene match: 14. CDR3 protein: CASSLSGGGVGTEAFF. The CDR3 DNA is TGTGCCAGCAGCCTGTCAGGGGGTGGTGTTGGCACTGAAGCTTTCTTT.

As concerns this clone: The junction differs from germline at one of its ends, possibly a read error. The chain joins TRBV7-3 to TRBJ1-6, with D hard to call. The CDR3 consists of 17 residues. Per germline, CDR1 SGHTA and CDR2 FQGTGA. CDR3 in DNA: TGTGCCAGCAACTTAAGTCAGGTACGCTCCTATAATTCACCCCTCCACTTT. Translated: CASNLSQVRSYNSPLHF. Combining the CDR3 with reference TRBV7-3 and TRBJ1-6 gives the whole variable domain GAGVSQTPSNKVTEKGKYVELRCDPISGHTALYWYRQSLGQGPEFLIYFQGTGAADDSGLPNDRFFAVRPEGSVSTLKIQRTERGDSAVYLCASNLSQVRSYNSPLHFGNGTRLTVT.

The chain is built from TRBV30 and TRBJ2-1; TRBD2 matches at 10 bases. The CDR3 is made up of 13 amino acids. V lost 7 bases to trimming and J lost 5 bases; unmatched junction nucleotides: 5. The germline V gene encodes CDR1 GTSNPN and CDR2 SVGIG (reference sequence). The CDR3 here is CASRLAGNNEQFF. CDR3 nucleotide sequence: TGTGCCTCCCGACTAGCGGGTAACAATGAGCAGTTCTTC.

V and J are TRBV18 and TRBJ1-5; TRBD1 might be the D (5 bases). The germline V gene encodes CDR1 KGHSH and CDR2 LQKENI. The CDR3 covers 14 residues. With 3 bases removed from V and 1 base from J, the gap between germline ends came to 7 bases. CDR3 region: CASSPQGSNQPQHF. CDR3 DNA sequence: TGTGCCAGCTCACCCCAGGGAAGCAATCAGCCCCAGCATTTT. Full variable domain (outside the CDR3, taken from reference TRBV18 and TRBJ1-5): NAGVMQNPRHLVRRRGQEARLRCSPMKGHSHVYWYRQLPEEGLKFMVYLQKENIIDESGMPKERFSAEFPKEGPSILRIQQVVRGDSAAYFCASSPQGSNQPQHFGDGTRLSIL.

This chain links TRBV5-8 with TRBJ2-1, with D possibly matching TRBD1 (5 bases). CDR3 length: 15 residues. Germline CDR1 and CDR2: SGHTS and YDEGEE. Trimming took 5 bases from V and 6 from J, leaving 18 bases between them. The DNA for the CDR3 is TGTGCCAGCAGTAAGAGAAGGTTAGGGGCCAATGAGCAGTTCTTC. As protein: CASSKRRLGANEQFF. The variable domain in full, with the rest retrieved from reference TRBV5-8 and TRBJ2-1, is EAGVTQSPTHLIKTRGQQATLRCSPISGHTSVYWYQQALGLGLQFLLWYDEGEERNRGNFPPRFSGRQFPNYSSELNVNALELEDSALYLCASSKRRLGANEQFFGPGTRLTVL.

The chain combines TRBV5-1 with TRBJ2-5; 9 bases map to TRBD1. Germline assignment: CDR1 SGHRS and CDR2 YFSETQ. V shed 1 base, J shed 2 bases, and the junction held 3 bases outside the gene matches. The CDR3 extends over 15 amino acids. For the CDR3, the DNA is TGCGCCAGCAGCTTGCTCGGGACAGGGCAAGAGACCCAGTACTTC. As protein: CASSLLGTGQETQYF. The full variable domain, completed using reference TRBV5-1 and TRBJ2-5, is KAGVTQTPRYLIKTRGQQVTLSCSPISGHRSVSWYQQTPGQGLQFLFEYFSETQRNKGNFPGRFSGRQFSNSRSEMNVSTLELGDSALYLCASSLLGTGQETQYFGPGTRLLVL.

V and J are TRBV14 and TRBJ1-6; D gene uncertain. Germline lookup yields CDR1 SGHDN and CDR2 FVKESK. The V end lost 5 bases, the J end lost 10 bases, and 15 bases lay between the germline ends. The CDR3 totals 14 residues. This chain's CDR3 is CASSDKPRVSPLHF. CDR3 bases: TGTGCCAGCAGCGATAAGCCCCGGGTGTCACCCCTCCACTTT.

The chain uses TRBV7-6 and TRBJ2-2; 9 bases are shared with TRBD1. Losses at the gene ends were 6 bases for V and 3 bases for J; bases not matched to a gene: 5. CDR3 length: 15 residues. CDR1 and CDR2 from the germline V gene are SGHVS and FNYEAQ. CDR3 in DNA: TGTGCCAGCAGAGGTCGGACAGGGGACACCGGGGAGCTGTTTTTT. As protein: CASRGRTGDTGELFF.

The CDR3 is CASSAAGTDPSYEQYF. The CDR3 nucleotides read TGTGCCAGCAGCGCAGCAGGGACAGATCCTTCCTACGAGCAGTACTTC. The chain couples TRBV7-8 to TRBJ2-7, with 7 bases lining up with TRBD1. V shed 5 bases, J shed 1 base, and the junction held 11 bases outside the gene matches. In germline, CDR1 is SGHVS, CDR2 FQNEAQ. This CDR3 region has 16 residues.

The sample holds one count of this clone. V and J are TRBV15 and TRBJ1-1, with D unresolved. Trimming pared 2 bases from V and 0 bases from J, leaving 10 bases between. The CDR3 is 15 residues long. Germline CDR1 is LNHNV and CDR2 is YYDKDF (reference sequence). CDR3 amino acids: CATSRSRGMNTEAFF. The CDR3 DNA reads TGTGCCACCAGCAGATCCAGAGGAATGAACACTGAAGCTTTCTTT.